The 26 T cell receptor beta chains listed next were all sequenced from one sample in a study of blood T cell repertoires in COVID-19. Generated by immunoSEQ multiplex PCR, the TCRdb table keeps only in-frame clones and is missing some. Here the sample spans approximately 300,000 clones, around 89% being singletons. Sample: peripheral blood. These receptor sequences come from a young man with acute or convalescent COVID-19.

The rearrangement links TRBV12-3 or TRBV12-4 to TRBJ1-2; D ambiguous. V was pared by 5 bases and J by 2 bases, with 9 bases between. The CDR3 is 13 amino acids. CDR3 sequence: CASSPTLNYGYTF. DNA for the CDR3: TGTGCCAGCAGTCCCACATTGAACTATGGCTACACCTTC.

On this clone itself: A read error may produce the germline difference seen at one junction end. This chain links TRBV6-5 with TRBJ1-5, with TRBD1 matching over 8 bases. This CDR3 comprises 15 residues. CDR1 and CDR2 from the germline V gene are MNHEY and SVGAGI. The CDR3 is CASSYSAGGKQPQHF. Here the CDR3 DNA reads TGTGCCAGCAGTTACTCGGCAGGGGGCAAGCAGCCCCAGCATTTT.

This clone was counted once. This chain connects TRBV18 to TRBJ2-1; 7 nucleotides agree with TRBD2. The CDR3 has 16 amino acids. Trimming took 0 bases from V and 3 from J; bases not matched to a gene: 5. Germline assignment: CDR1 KGHSH and CDR2 LQKENI. The CDR3 sequence: CASSPPGGRGYNEQFF. The CDR3 DNA is TGTGCCAGCTCACCACCGGGCGGGAGAGGCTACAATGAGCAGTTCTTC.

This clone occurred a few times. The V call is TRBV2, the J call TRBJ1-5; 9 positions agree with TRBD1. In germline, CDR1 is SNHLY, CDR2 FYNNEI. The CDR3 sequence is 12 residues long. V lost 10 bases to trimming and J lost 8 bases; unmatched junction nucleotides: 6. The CDR3 coding sequence is TGTGCCATCACAGGGGGCCAGAAGCCCCAGCATTTT. This codes for CAITGGQKPQHF.

V and J are TRBV11-2 and TRBJ1-4; TRBD1 agrees at 8 bases. Germline loops: CDR1 SGHAT, CDR2 FQNNGV. The V segment lost 0 bases and the J segment 7 bases; nucleotides outside the gene matches: 7. This CDR3 is built from 16 residues. The CDR3 loop is CASSLDLVRGLEKLFF. CDR3 sequence (DNA): TGTGCCAGCAGCTTAGATTTGGTCAGGGGGCTTGAAAAACTGTTTTTT.

The chain joins TRBV2 to TRBJ1-1; D is ambiguous. Per the germline V gene, CDR1 is SNHLY and CDR2 is FYNNEI. The CDR3 extends over 15 amino acids. The V end lost 6 bases, the J end lost 0 bases, and 14 bases lay between the germline ends. CDR3 region: CASRTTGGMNTEAFF. CDR3 sequence (DNA): TGTGCCAGCAGGACAACGGGAGGCATGAACACTGAAGCTTTCTTT.

This clone was seen just once. The V call is TRBV2, the J call TRBJ1-4, with a weak D call TRBD1 (6 bases). V was clipped by 11 bases and J by 0 bases, with 16 bases between them. There are 15 residues in the CDR3. The germline gives CDR1 SNHLY, CDR2 FYNNEI. The CDR3 DNA sequence: TGTGCCTCTACCGGGGGGGCCACAACTAATGAAAAACTGTTTTTT. Encoded protein: CASTGGATTNEKLFF.

The V gene is TRBV27, the J gene TRBJ2-7, with 9 bases identical to TRBD2. V lost 3 bases and J lost 0; bases outside the gene matches: 6. The germline CDR1 and CDR2 sequences are MNHEY and SMNVEV (reference sequence). The CDR3 is made up of 16 amino acids. The CDR3 nucleotides read TGTGCCAGCAGTTTCACCCGAGCGGGGGGCTCCTACGAGCAGTACTTC. It specifies CASSFTRAGGSYEQYF.

V gene TRBV28 combines with J gene TRBJ1-2; a possible D gene is TRBD1 (6 bases). Germline-derived CDR1 and CDR2 are MDHEN and SYDVKM. V lost 10 bases, J lost 0 bases, and 12 bases lay in between. The CDR3 extends over 13 amino acids. As DNA, the CDR3 is TGTGCCACAGGGGCCCTACCTAACTATGGCTACACCTTC. This gives the protein CATGALPNYGYTF.

The chain links TRBV2 to TRBJ2-3; D is possibly TRBD1 (6 bases). Germline V lookup: CDR1 SNHLY, CDR2 FYNNEI. There are 16 residues in the CDR3. Trimming took 5 bases from V and 0 from J, leaving 15 bases between them. CDR3 amino acids: CASSKTGSPSTDTQYF. The CDR3 DNA reads as TGTGCCAGCAGTAAAACAGGGTCCCCTAGCACAGATACGCAGTATTTT. The full variable domain, its missing parts supplied by reference TRBV2 and TRBJ2-3, is EPEVTQTPSHQVTQMGQEVILRCVPISNHLYFYWYRQILGQKVEFLVSFYNNEISEKSEIFDDQFSVERPDGSNFTLKIRSTKLEDSAMYFCASSKTGSPSTDTQYFGPGTRLTVL.

The chain links TRBV5-1 to TRBJ2-7, with TRBD1 matching 7 bases. The V gene end was trimmed by 0 bases and the J gene end by 4 bases; junction bases not matched to a gene: 4. Germline lookup yields CDR1 SGHRS and CDR2 YFSETQ. The CDR3 totals 14 residues. The CDR3 spells CASSLGQGRYEQYF. In nucleotides, the CDR3 is TGCGCCAGCAGCTTGGGACAGGGTAGATACGAGCAGTACTTC.

The chain links TRBV5-4 to TRBJ2-3; perhaps TRBD1 as D (5 bases). This CDR3 region has 14 residues. Germline CDR1 is SGHNT and CDR2 is YYREEE (reference sequence). The V and J ends lost 3 bases and 6 bases respectively, with 14 bases between them. The CDR3 nucleotides are TGTGCCAGCAGCTCCGTGGGGCGACGCGATACGCAGTATTTT. This encodes CASSSVGRRDTQYF. Supplemented by reference TRBV5-4 and TRBJ2-3, the full variable domain reads ETGVTQSPTHLIKTRGQQVTLRCSSQSGHNTVSWYQQALGQGPQFIFQYYREEENGRGNFPPRFSGLQFPNYSSELNVNALELDDSALYLCASSSVGRRDTQYFGPGTRLTVL.

This chain uses TRBV29-1 with TRBJ2-7, with 7 positions matching TRBD1. Trimming removed 6 bases from V and 3 bases from J; junction bases left unmatched: 14. Germline CDR1 is SQVTM and CDR2 is ANQGSEA. This CDR3 has 15 residues. The CDR3, as DNA: TGCAGCGTGCGACTCACAGGGGTCTTAAACTACGAGCAGTACTTC. Protein: CSVRLTGVLNYEQYF.

This sequence joins TRBV7-2 and TRBJ1-5; no clear D. From germline, CDR1 is SGHTA and CDR2 FQGNSA. CDR3 length: 15 residues. V shed 2 bases and J shed 7 bases, with 15 bases lying between them. The DNA for the CDR3 is TGTGCCAGCAGCTTACAGGCGGGAGTAGGGCAGCCCCAGCATTTT. It specifies CASSLQAGVGQPQHF.

The gene calls are TRBV6-1 and TRBJ2-7; D not certain. Trimming took 0 bases from V and 7 from J, leaving 7 bases between them. Germline V lookup: CDR1 MNHNS, CDR2 SASEGT. The CDR3 runs 12 residues. CDR3 residues: CASSEALREQYF. The CDR3, as DNA: TGTGCCAGCAGTGAAGCGCTGCGGGAGCAGTACTTC.

The chain uses TRBV5-4 and TRBJ2-3, with 9 positions matching TRBD2. Germline CDR1 and CDR2: SGHNT and YYREEE (reference sequence). The CDR3 consists of 17 residues. The trim removed 1 base at V and 2 bases at J, leaving 8 bases unmatched. As DNA, the CDR3 is TGTGCCAGCAGCTTGCTTACCAGCGGGGGGAACACAGATACGCAGTATTTT. This encodes CASSLLTSGGNTDTQYF.

This clone was seen a single time. This chain links TRBV27 with TRBJ2-6; maybe TRBD1 (6 bases). Germline CDR1 and CDR2: MNHEY and SMNVEV (reference sequence). This CDR3 comprises 18 residues. The V end lost 8 bases, the J end lost 0 bases, and 20 bases lay between the germline ends. The CDR3 bases are TGTGCCAGCTCTGGAGCCAGGGGCCGAACCTCTGGGGCCAACGTCCTGACTTTC. Translated: CASSGARGRTSGANVLTF.

This chain joins TRBV5-1 and TRBJ1-6; D perhaps matches TRBD1 (5 bases). This CDR3 has 15 amino acids. Germline V lookup: CDR1 SGHRS, CDR2 YFSETQ. V was cut by 3 bases and J by 10 bases, with 17 bases left in between. CDR3 residues: CASSSHTMGGSPLHF. In DNA, the CDR3 is TGCGCCAGCAGCTCCCATACGATGGGGGGATCACCCCTCCACTTT.

This clone was seen only once. The genes are TRBV5-1 and TRBJ2-7; D unclear. Trimming removed 1 base from V and 5 bases from J, with 7 bases in between. The CDR3 is 12 residues long. Germline V gene sequence: CDR1 SGHRS, CDR2 YFSETQ. In DNA form, the CDR3 reads TGCGCCAGCAGCTTGTTAGAAAACGAGCAGTACTTC. This codes for CASSLLENEQYF.

The V call is TRBV19, the J call TRBJ2-7, with a tentative D call TRBD2 (6 bases). Germline CDR1 LNHDA, CDR2 SQIVND (reference sequence). V gave up 4 bases and J gave up 2 bases, with 12 bases separating them. The CDR3 runs to 14 residues. As DNA, the CDR3 is TGTGCCAGTAGTACGGGGGTCTATCCCTACGAGCAGTACTTC. The encoded protein is CASSTGVYPYEQYF. Full variable domain (missing parts from reference TRBV19 and TRBJ2-7): DGGITQSPKYLFRKEGQNVTLSCEQNLNHDAMYWYRQDPGQGLRLIYYSQIVNDFQKGDIAEGYSVSREKKESFPLTVTSAQKNPTAFYLCASSTGVYPYEQYFGPGTRLTVT.

J is TRBJ2-1 and V is TRBV3-1 (or the pseudogene TRBV3-2); D perhaps matches TRBD1 (5 bases). Per the germline V gene, CDR1 is LGHDT and CDR2 is YNNKEL (reference sequence). The CDR3 extends over 20 amino acids. V gave up 1 base and J gave up 0 bases, with 22 bases separating them. In DNA form, the CDR3 reads TGTGCCAGCAGCCAAGGGTGGGGCCAAATTCACTATAGCTCCTACAATGAGCAGTTCTTC. Translation gives CASSQGWGQIHYSSYNEQFF.

This clone was observed a few times. The rearrangement uses TRBV6-5 and TRBJ1-4; TRBD1 might be the D (6 bases). The CDR3 is 14 residues long. Germline V gene data show CDR1 as MNHEY and CDR2 as SVGAGI. Trimming cost V 2 bases and J 7 bases, with 11 bases left between them. The CDR3 nucleotides are TGTGCCAGCAGTTACACAGGGCGGACTGAAAAACTGTTTTTT. Its translation is CASSYTGRTEKLFF.

The V and J genes are TRBV7-8 and TRBJ2-1; D unresolved. Germline V gives CDR1 SGHVS, CDR2 FQNEAQ. Deletions cut 1 base from V and 6 bases from J, with 7 bases between. This CDR3 has 13 residues. The CDR3 spells CASSLVQSNEQFF. The CDR3 nucleotides read TGTGCCAGCAGCTTAGTACAGAGCAATGAGCAGTTCTTC.

The genes are TRBV6-5 and TRBJ1-2; 11 positions match TRBD1. The trim removed 5 bases at V and 3 bases at J, leaving 5 bases unmatched. The CDR3 has 15 amino acids. The germline V gene encodes CDR1 MNHEY and CDR2 SVGAGI. The CDR3 DNA is TGTGCCAGCAGTCGACGGACAGGGGGCGACTATGGCTACACCTTC. Translation gives CASSRRTGGDYGYTF.

This clone occurred once. This chain joins TRBV11-2 and TRBJ2-1; D possibly corresponds to TRBD2 (6 bases). V gave up 1 base and J gave up 5 bases, with 12 bases separating them. The CDR3 is 15 residues long. Germline CDR1 and CDR2: SGHAT and FQNNGV. The CDR3 is CASSLGSSGDNEQFF. CDR3 sequence (DNA): TGTGCCAGCAGCTTAGGGTCCTCGGGGGACAATGAGCAGTTCTTC.

The rearrangement links TRBV10-1 to TRBJ2-3; D gene uncertain. Trimming took off 3 bases at V and 4 bases at J, with 5 bases between the two ends. This CDR3 is 12 amino acids long. Per germline, CDR1 WNHNN and CDR2 SYGVQD (reference sequence). CDR3 coding DNA: TGCGCCAGCAGTGATTCCTCAGATACGCAGTATTTT. Its translation: CASSDSSDTQYF.